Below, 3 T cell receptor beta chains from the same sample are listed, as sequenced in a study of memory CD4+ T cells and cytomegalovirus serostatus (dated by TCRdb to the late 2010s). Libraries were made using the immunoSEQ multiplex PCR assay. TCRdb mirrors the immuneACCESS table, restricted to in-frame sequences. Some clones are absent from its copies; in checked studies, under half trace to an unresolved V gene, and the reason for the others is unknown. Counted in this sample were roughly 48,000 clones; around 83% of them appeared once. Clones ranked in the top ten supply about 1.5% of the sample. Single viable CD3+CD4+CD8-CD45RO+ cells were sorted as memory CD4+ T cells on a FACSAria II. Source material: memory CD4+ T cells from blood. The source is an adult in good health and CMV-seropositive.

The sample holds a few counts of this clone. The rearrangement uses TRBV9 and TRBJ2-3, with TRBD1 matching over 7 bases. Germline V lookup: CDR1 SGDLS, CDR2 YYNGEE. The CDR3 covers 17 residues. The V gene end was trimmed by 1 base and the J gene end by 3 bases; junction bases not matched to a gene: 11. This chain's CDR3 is CASSVRSRTGVTDTQYF. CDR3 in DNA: TGTGCCAGCAGCGTACGTAGTCGGACAGGAGTTACAGATACGCAGTATTTT.

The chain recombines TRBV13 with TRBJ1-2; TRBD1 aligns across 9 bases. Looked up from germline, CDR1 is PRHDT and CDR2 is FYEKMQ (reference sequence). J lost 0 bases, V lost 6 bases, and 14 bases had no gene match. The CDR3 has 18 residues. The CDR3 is CASRRAVGTGKANYGYTF. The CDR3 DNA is TGTGCCAGCAGGCGGGCAGTCGGGACAGGGAAGGCTAACTATGGCTACACCTTC.

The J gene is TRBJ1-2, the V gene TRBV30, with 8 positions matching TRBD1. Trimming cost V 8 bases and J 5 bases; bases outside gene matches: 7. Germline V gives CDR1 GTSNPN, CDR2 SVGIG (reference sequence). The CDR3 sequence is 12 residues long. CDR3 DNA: TGTGCCATAACGACAGGGGAGTATGGCTACACCTTC. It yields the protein CAITTGEYGYTF. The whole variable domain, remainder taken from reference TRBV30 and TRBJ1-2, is SQTIHQWPATLVQPVGSPLSLECTVEGTSNPNLYWYRQAAGRGLQLLFYSVGIGQISSEVPQNLSASRPQDRQFILSSKKLLLSDSGFYLCAITTGEYGYTFGSGTRLTVV.